This TCR beta chain appears in the sequencing data of a study of blood T cell repertoires in COVID-19. In the study overall: The cDNA or gDNA used as material had been derived from T cells, B-cell-depleted T cells, or PBMCs.

In the original workflow: Amplifying reference gene primers gave estimates of nucleated cell counts. Generated by immunoSEQ multiplex PCR, the TCRdb table keeps only in-frame clones and is missing some. The V and J calls and clone size come from that table; D and trimming were worked out from the DNA. The data hold some 150,000 clones, with around 91% observed a single time. Enrolled through a virtual design, the participants were between about 18 and 100 years of age and came from 24 US areas. Donors were grouped by their self-reported clinical history. The source material was PBMCs or T cells enriched from blood (not recorded which). This TCR derives from a woman under 30 who had recovered from COVID-19.

DNA for the CDR3: TGCAGCGTTGTTTTGGGTTGGGCGAAAGAGACCCAGTACTTC. Translation: CSVVLGWAKETQYF. The gene calls are TRBV29-1 and TRBJ2-5; D ambiguous. Germline CDR1 reads SQVTM; CDR2 reads ANQGSEA. This CDR3 contains 14 residues. V was cut by 4 bases and J by 3 bases, with 15 bases left in between.